The 20 T cell receptor beta chains presented below share a single source sample, sequenced in a study of CD8+ T cells in alopecia areata. The authors extracted RNA and reverse transcribed it into cDNA as the sequencing template. The data were produced by immunoSEQ multiplex PCR, yet TCRdb's version contains in-frame clones alone and is incomplete. In the table there are some 180,000 clones, 51% of which are singletons. The sample's treatment: oral pan-JAK inhibitor, 5-10 mg twice daily. Sequenced here: CD8+ T cells sorted from blood, sampled between weeks 51 and 54, from a patient treated with tofacitinib. The receptors were gathered from a human donor with alopecia areata.

The rearrangement links TRBV11-2 to TRBJ2-5; unclear D gene. V was cut by 5 bases and J by 4 bases, with 11 bases left in between. Germline CDR1 and CDR2: SGHAT and FQNNGV. CDR3 size: 13 residues. The CDR3 coding sequence is TGTGCCAGCAGCCGCTGGGCGGCAGAGACCCAGTACTTC. As protein: CASSRWAAETQYF.

The chain carries TRBV6-5 and TRBJ2-1; D unresolved. CDR1 is MNHEY, CDR2 SVGAGI, per germline. Trimming took off 6 bases at V and 4 bases at J, with 10 bases between the two ends. The CDR3 has 13 amino acids. In DNA form, the CDR3 reads TGTGCCAGCAGCCGAAGCGCGTACAATGAGCAGTTCTTC. It is translated as CASSRSAYNEQFF.

This clone showed up just a few times. This chain joins TRBV21-1 and TRBJ2-5; the table gives TRBD2 as D, unverified against the DNA. TRBV21-1 is reported as a pseudogene. This CDR3 spans 16 amino acids. CDR3 region: CASSKGVAGDQETQYF. The CDR3 DNA reads as TGTGCCAGCAGCAAAGGAGTAGCGGGGGACCAAGAGACCCAGTACTTC.

The V gene is TRBV7-6, the J gene TRBJ2-5; D could derive from TRBD1 or TRBD2 (5 bases each). Germline-derived CDR1 and CDR2 are SGHVS and FNYEAQ. V shed 5 bases and J shed 2 bases, with 15 bases lying between them. The CDR3 is 15 amino acids. CDR3: CASSDGTLVQETQYF. The CDR3 nucleotides read TGTGCCAGCAGCGACGGGACCTTGGTGCAAGAGACCCAGTACTTC.

V is TRBV27 and J is TRBJ1-1; D is ambiguous. Germline loops: CDR1 MNHEY, CDR2 SMNVEV (reference sequence). This CDR3 is built from 15 residues. The V end lost 2 bases, the J end lost 0 bases, and 10 bases lay between the germline ends. CDR3 sequence (DNA): TGTGCCAGCAGTTTAACTTGGCAGATGAACACTGAAGCTTTCTTT. It yields the protein CASSLTWQMNTEAFF.

This clone occurred a few times. The chain carries TRBV19 and TRBJ1-5, with D maybe TRBD1 (5 bases). Trimming took 2 bases from V and 4 from J, leaving 18 bases between them. CDR3 length: 17 residues. CDR1 and CDR2 (germline): LNHDA, SQIVND (reference sequence). CDR3 in amino acids: CASSIKFMTALNQPQHF. DNA of the CDR3: TGTGCCAGTAGTATAAAGTTTATGACAGCTCTGAATCAGCCCCAGCATTTT.

The V gene is TRBV11-2, the J gene TRBJ2-5; 9 nucleotides match TRBD1. There are 15 residues in the CDR3. Germline V lookup: CDR1 SGHAT, CDR2 FQNNGV. V dropped 0 bases and J dropped 4; count of bases not matched to a gene: 3. CDR3 sequence reads: CASSLDGQGRETQYF. The DNA of the CDR3 is TGTGCCAGCAGCTTAGACGGACAGGGGCGAGAGACCCAGTACTTC.

V usage is TRBV6-5 and J usage is TRBJ1-2; D unresolved. Germline CDR1 reads MNHEY; CDR2 reads SVGAGI. Trimming took 5 bases from V and 1 from J, leaving 11 bases between them. The CDR3 has 14 residues. The CDR3 is CASSDRRNNYGYTF. DNA of the CDR3: TGTGCCAGCAGTGACCGGCGGAATAACTATGGCTACACCTTC.

The chain joins TRBV14 to TRBJ2-7; D possibly corresponds to TRBD1 (5 bases). Germline loops: CDR1 SGHDN, CDR2 FVKESK. Trimming took off 1 base at V and 3 bases at J, with 7 bases between the two ends. The CDR3 loop spans 13 amino acids. As DNA, the CDR3 is TGTGCCAGCAGCCAAGTCGACAGCTACGAGCAGTACTTC. Amino acids: CASSQVDSYEQYF.

The rearrangement joins TRBV30 to TRBJ1-1; D may be TRBD1 (6 bases). The germline CDR1 and CDR2 sequences are GTSNPN and SVGIG (reference sequence). The CDR3 extends over 11 amino acids. V was cut by 2 bases and J by 9 bases, with 10 bases left in between. The CDR3 coding sequence is TGTGCCTGGAGTACCGGGGGGCAAGCTTTCTTT. This encodes CAWSTGGQAFF.

The V gene is TRBV6-6, the J gene TRBJ2-1; tentative D call: TRBD2 (6 bases). V gave up 7 bases and J gave up 5 bases, with 21 bases separating them. Looked up from germline, CDR1 is MNHNY and CDR2 is SVGAGI (reference sequence). The CDR3 loop spans 16 amino acids. The CDR3 bases are TGTGCCAGCACTCTTCAGGGACTCATACTACACAATGAGCAGTTCTTC. It is translated as CASTLQGLILHNEQFF.

In this sample, this clone turned up once. The gene calls are TRBV18 and TRBJ1-1, with D hard to call. The CDR3 runs 15 residues. Trimming removed 0 bases from V and 0 bases from J, with 8 bases in between. Germline V gene lookup returns CDR1 KGHSH and CDR2 LQKENI. CDR3 loop: CASSPPGRMNTEAFF. The CDR3 nucleotides are TGTGCCAGCTCACCACCGGGCAGAATGAACACTGAAGCTTTCTTT.

This chain joins TRBV13 and TRBJ1-1; TRBD1 matches 11 bases. Trimming at V came to 10 bases and at J to 4 bases, leaving 5 bases not matched to a gene. This CDR3 contains 13 residues. Germline V gene lookup returns CDR1 PRHDT and CDR2 FYEKMQ (reference sequence). CDR3 protein: CATQDRGRTEAFF. The CDR3 coding sequence is TGTGCCACCCAGGACAGGGGGCGCACTGAAGCTTTCTTT.

The CDR3 here is CASGPGTGITSPLHF. DNA for the CDR3: TGTGCTAGTGGTCCTGGGACAGGGATTACTTCACCCCTCCACTTT. V is TRBV12-5 and J is TRBJ1-6; TRBD1 agrees at 9 bases. CDR1 and CDR2 (germline): LGHNT, FRNRAP. CDR3 size: 15 residues. J lost 9 bases, V lost 5 bases, and 8 bases had no gene match.

This sequence joins TRBV14 and TRBJ2-7, with D unresolved. The CDR3 length is 15 residues. The germline CDR1 and CDR2 sequences are SGHDN and FVKESK. The ends were cut back, 0 bases at V and 5 bases at J, with 14 bases in the middle. DNA for the CDR3: TGTGCCAGCAGCCAAGAGAGTTTGGGGATCCACGAGCAGTACTTC. Translated: CASSQESLGIHEQYF.

The table lists this clone with a few counts. The chain recombines TRBV30 with TRBJ1-1, with a possible D match to TRBD1 (5 bases). V lost 5 bases to trimming and J lost 1 base, with 11 bases between them. CDR1 GTSNPN and CDR2 SVGIG come from the germline V gene (reference sequence). This CDR3 is 13 amino acids long. CDR3 in DNA: TGTGCCTGGGAACCCGACAGGAACACTGAAGCTTTCTTT. The encoded protein is CAWEPDRNTEAFF.

In its sample, this clone was seen a few times. The genes are TRBV29-1 and TRBJ2-1; TRBD1 matches 7 bases. Trimming removed 1 base from V and 7 bases from J; junction bases left unmatched: 10. Looked up from germline, CDR1 is SQVTM and CDR2 is ANQGSEA. The CDR3 loop spans 15 amino acids. The CDR3 spells CSVEVTGYGWNEQFF. CDR3 coding DNA: TGCAGCGTTGAAGTGACAGGGTATGGGTGGAATGAGCAGTTCTTC.

The J gene is TRBJ1-1, the V gene TRBV5-1; 7 bases are a match to TRBD1. J was trimmed by 2 bases and V by 5 bases; bases with no gene match: 6. Germline V lookup: CDR1 SGHRS, CDR2 YFSETQ. This CDR3 contains 14 residues. CDR3 coding DNA: TGCGCCAGCAGTCCCGACAGGGTAAACACTGAAGCTTTCTTT. Its translation: CASSPDRVNTEAFF.

V is TRBV6-5 and J is TRBJ1-6; D is unresolved. There are 16 residues in the CDR3. Trimming shortened V by 2 bases and J by 2 bases, and 10 bases separated the two germline ends. The germline gives CDR1 MNHEY, CDR2 SVGAGI. DNA of the CDR3: TGTGCCAGCAGTTACGGTTACCAGACCTATAATTCACCCCTCCACTTT. Protein product: CASSYGYQTYNSPLHF.

This clone was observed a few times. V and J are TRBV25-1 and TRBJ2-2; D unresolved. The CDR3 runs to 17 residues. The V and J ends lost 1 base and 7 bases respectively, with 19 bases between them. Germline CDR1 is MGHDK and CDR2 is SYGVNS. The CDR3 loop is CASSEWGSSQVVGELFF. DNA of the CDR3: TGTGCCAGCAGTGAATGGGGTTCCTCCCAGGTGGTCGGGGAGCTGTTTTTT.